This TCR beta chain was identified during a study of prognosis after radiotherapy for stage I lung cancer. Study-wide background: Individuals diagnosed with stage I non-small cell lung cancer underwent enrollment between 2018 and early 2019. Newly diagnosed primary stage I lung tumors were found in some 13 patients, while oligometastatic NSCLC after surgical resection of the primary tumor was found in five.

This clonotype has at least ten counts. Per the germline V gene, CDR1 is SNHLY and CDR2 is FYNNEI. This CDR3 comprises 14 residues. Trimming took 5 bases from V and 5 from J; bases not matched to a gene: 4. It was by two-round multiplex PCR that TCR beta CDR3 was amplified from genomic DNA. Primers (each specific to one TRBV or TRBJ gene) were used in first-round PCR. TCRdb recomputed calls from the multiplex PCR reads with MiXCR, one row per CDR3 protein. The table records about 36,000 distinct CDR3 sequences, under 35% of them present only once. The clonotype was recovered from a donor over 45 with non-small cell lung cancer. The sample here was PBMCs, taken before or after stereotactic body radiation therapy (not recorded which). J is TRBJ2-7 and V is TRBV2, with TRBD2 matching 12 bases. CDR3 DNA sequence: TGTGCCAGCAGTCGACTAGCGGGAGCCCACGAGCAGTACTTC. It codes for CASSRLAGAHEQYF.